These 19 T cell receptor beta chains came from one sample sequenced in a study of T cells expressing NK-cell markers. TCRdb reanalyzed the 5' RACE reads, giving one entry per CDR3 protein sequence and no DNA. The sample has around 380,000 distinct CDR3 sequences, and its top ten clones hold around 10%. The specimen was blood T cells: a sorted CD56 or NKG2C T cell subset, CD4+ or CD8+ T cells, or bulk PBMC T cells (not recorded which). All receptors derive from a woman aged 50 to 65 in good health.

V and J are TRBV7-8 and TRBJ2-1; the D call of TRBD2 rests on TCRdb alone, since no DNA is present to check it. Germline V gives CDR1 SGHVS, CDR2 FQNEAQ. The CDR3 spans 15 residues. The CDR3 sequence: CASSLLAGDRNEQFF.

The rearrangement links TRBV27 to TRBJ2-7; TCRdb outputs TRBD1, but without DNA this stays unchecked. The germline V gene has CDR1 MNHEY and CDR2 SMNVEV (reference sequence). The CDR3 is made up of 13 amino acids. The CDR3 is CASSHTGNYEQYF.

CDR3 loop: CATSRTGMSNEQFF. V gene TRBV24-1 combines with J gene TRBJ2-1; TCRdb's assignment of TRBD1 cannot be checked, as there is no DNA. The CDR3 totals 14 residues. CDR1 is KGHDR and CDR2 is SFDVKD in the germline V gene.

The CDR3 sequence: CSVEDRGELEAFF. The V gene is TRBV29-1, the J gene TRBJ1-1; TCRdb calls TRBD1, which cannot be checked without DNA. The germline V gene encodes CDR1 SQVTM and CDR2 ANQGSEA. CDR3 length equals 13 residues.

The chain has TRBV7-8 and TRBJ2-1; TCRdb's D call, TRBD2, is unchecked because there is no DNA. The CDR3 totals 17 residues. CDR1 SGHVS and CDR2 FQNEAQ come from the germline V gene. CDR3 region: CASRGLAGGDGNNEQFF.

The rearrangement uses TRBV10-2 and TRBJ2-5; TCRdb's D call, TRBD1, is unchecked because there is no DNA. Germline V CDR1 and CDR2: WSHSY, SAAADI. CDR3 length equals 18 residues. CDR3 protein: CASSGDRDRGRPQETQYF.

The chain is built from TRBV20-1 and TRBJ2-1; TCRdb's assignment of TRBD2 cannot be checked, as there is no DNA. This CDR3 region has 16 residues. Germline CDR1 DFQATT, CDR2 SNEGSKA (reference sequence). CDR3 loop: CSAALAGGFSYNEQFF.

The genes are TRBV20-1 and TRBJ1-1. The CDR3 is 13 amino acids. CDR1 DFQATT and CDR2 SNEGSKA come from the germline V gene (reference sequence). CDR3 sequence reads: CSARDPSNTEAFF.

This chain joins TRBV11-3 and TRBJ2-4; TCRdb's D gene call, TRBD2, goes unchecked for lack of DNA. The germline V gene has CDR1 SGHNT and CDR2 YENEEA. This CDR3 has 19 amino acids. CDR3 region: CASSLDRLAGVFPKNIQYF.

The rearrangement links TRBV19 to TRBJ1-1; TCRdb proposes TRBD1, but this gene call is untestable without DNA. Germline V lookup: CDR1 LNHDA, CDR2 SQIVND (reference sequence). The CDR3 sequence is 17 residues long. The CDR3 region is CASSIDGPGGMNTEAFF.

The genes are TRBV6-2 or TRBV6-3 and TRBJ2-5; the TCRdb call, TRBD1, lacks DNA for checking. The CDR3 extends over 15 amino acids. Germline assignment: CDR1 MNHEY and CDR2 SVGEGT. The CDR3 region is CASSRGQLLQETQYF.

This chain connects TRBV15 to TRBJ2-7; TCRdb's assignment of TRBD2 cannot be checked, as there is no DNA. CDR1 and CDR2 (germline): LNHNV, YYDKDF (reference sequence). The CDR3 has 17 amino acids. CDR3 protein: CATSRVVGTSGSYEQYF.

The chain recombines TRBV9 with TRBJ2-1; TCRdb picks TRBD2, but there is no DNA to check that call. The CDR3 covers 16 residues. Germline V CDR1 and CDR2: SGDLS, YYNGEE. This CDR3 reads CASSLPDSGRAGEQFF.

This chain uses TRBV6-2 or TRBV6-3 with TRBJ2-2; no DNA is available, so the TRBD2 call from TCRdb remains unchecked. Looked up from germline, CDR1 is MNHEY and CDR2 is SVGEGT. This CDR3 region has 15 residues. This CDR3 is CASTPLAGDTGELFF.

The chain combines TRBV6-6 with TRBJ1-4; there is no DNA to check the TCRdb D call of TRBD1. Germline V CDR1 and CDR2: MNHNY, SVGAGI (reference sequence). The CDR3 runs to 16 residues. CDR3: CASRPTRRGGGEKLFF.

The chain recombines TRBV12-3 or TRBV12-4 with TRBJ2-5. The CDR3 loop spans 13 amino acids. CDR3 residues: CASSFMAVGTQYF.

The chain uses TRBV29-1 and TRBJ2-1; without DNA, the TCRdb call of TRBD2 cannot be checked. Per the germline V gene, CDR1 is SQVTM and CDR2 is ANQGSEA. The CDR3 is 14 residues long. CDR3 sequence reads: CSAAIPGLDNEQFF.

The V gene is TRBV6-5, the J gene TRBJ1-3. This CDR3 has 11 residues. Germline assignment: CDR1 MNHEY and CDR2 SVGAGI. The CDR3 is CASREGNTIYF.

V and J are TRBV12-3 or TRBV12-4 and TRBJ2-7; TCRdb designates TRBD2, a call that cannot be tested without DNA. The CDR3 length is 12 residues. CDR3 region: CASGTFSYEQYF.